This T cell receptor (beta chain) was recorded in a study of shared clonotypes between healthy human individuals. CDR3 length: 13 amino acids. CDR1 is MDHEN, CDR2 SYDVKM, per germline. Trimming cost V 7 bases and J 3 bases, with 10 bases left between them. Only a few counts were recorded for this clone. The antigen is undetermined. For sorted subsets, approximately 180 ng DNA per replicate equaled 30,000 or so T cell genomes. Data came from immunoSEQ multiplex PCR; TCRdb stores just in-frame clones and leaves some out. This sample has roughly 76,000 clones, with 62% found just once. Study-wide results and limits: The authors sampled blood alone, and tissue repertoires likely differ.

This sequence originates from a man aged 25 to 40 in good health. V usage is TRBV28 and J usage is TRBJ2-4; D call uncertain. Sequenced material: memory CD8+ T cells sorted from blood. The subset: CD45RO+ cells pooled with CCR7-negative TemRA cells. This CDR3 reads CASMKAVKNIQYF. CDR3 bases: TGTGCCAGCATGAAGGCTGTCAAAAACATTCAGTACTTC.